This T cell receptor (beta chain) emerged from a study of cytomegalovirus exposure and HLA in healthy donors. On the study more broadly: Previous work identified roughly 110 million unique TCR beta sequences from 150 million to 200 million T cells.

The CDR3 runs 14 residues. Germline CDR1 reads SGHRS; CDR2 reads YFSETQ. V lost 3 bases and J lost 2, with 11 bases in between. Healthy donors of bone marrow made up the group. Details on this clone: Its antigen is not known.

13 Jbeta primers and 60 Vbeta primers were used for the PCR. Repertoires were generated with immunoSEQ multiplex PCR, while TCRdb's copy carries only in-frame clones and drops some. The repertoire has fewer than 250,000 clones, around 83% of them found once; the top ten carry more than 8.5%. Study-level points and caveats: V segments that were indistinguishable, TRBV6-2 and TRBV6-3 among them, were omitted from analysis.

The gene calls are TRBV5-1 and TRBJ2-5, with D perhaps TRBD2 (6 bases). Sequencing used PBMCs. This sequence originates from a woman in her forties or fifties in good health and CMV-seropositive. The CDR3 sequence: CASSSGTFQETQYF. For the CDR3, the DNA is TGCGCCAGCAGCTCTGGGACTTTTCAAGAGACCCAGTACTTC.